The clone carrying this TCR beta chain was counted a few times. PCR was performed a second time for roughly 6 to 12 cycles using a sample-barcoded 5' primer and a J-beta primer mix. Each cDNA molecule carried a tag from a template-switch adaptor that contained 12 random nucleotides. Via MiXCR, TCRdb re-called the 5' RACE reads, giving one row per CDR3 protein. Among over 300,000 distinct CDR3 sequences listed, approximately 52% were seen once. These data come from a study of blood T cells in healthy people across ages. Sequenced: blood. The source is a man in his 60s in good health.

The CDR3 protein is CASTARTGTYEQYF. The CDR3 nucleotides read TGCGCCAGCACGGCCCGGACAGGGACCTACGAGCAGTACTTC. The gene calls are TRBV5-1 and TRBJ2-7; 8 nucleotides agree with TRBD1. The CDR3 is 14 amino acids. V trimming: 6 bases; J trimming: 2 bases; junction bases outside the gene matches: 7. Germline V gives CDR1 SGHRS, CDR2 YFSETQ.